This T cell receptor beta chain was documented in a study of post-analysis software for immune sequencing data. The overall study: Relapsing-remitting, secondary progressive and progressive-relapsing forms of multiple sclerosis all featured among disease courses.

The TCR beta cDNA libraries contained unique molecular identifiers. There were roughly 0.95 to 10 million T cells, and about 500,000 cDNA molecules came from them. MiXCR, applied by TCRdb to the PCR reads, yields one record per CDR3 protein. The sample includes hundreds of thousands of distinct CDR3 sequences, roughly 29% seen only once; the top ten take around 0.56%. The germline CDR1 and CDR2 sequences are SNHLY and FYNNEI. V dropped 0 bases and J dropped 6 bases, with 15 bases sitting between them. This CDR3 is 16 amino acids long. This clonotype was counted between two and nine times. Its antigen remains unidentified. The study's findings and limits: Included in a set of a handful of TRBV segments more frequent in patients than controls were TRBV5-6, TRBV5-1 and TRBV20-1. By F measure, strong co-clustering occurred among samples prepared in the same batch.

The sequence derives from a girl aged 10 to 17 with multiple sclerosis. V and J are TRBV2 and TRBJ2-1; D unclear. The specimen sequenced was blood. In DNA, the CDR3 is TGTGCCAGCAGTGAAGCCTTAGGTTCACCCGGCAATGAGCAGTTCTTC. Translation: CASSEALGSPGNEQFF.